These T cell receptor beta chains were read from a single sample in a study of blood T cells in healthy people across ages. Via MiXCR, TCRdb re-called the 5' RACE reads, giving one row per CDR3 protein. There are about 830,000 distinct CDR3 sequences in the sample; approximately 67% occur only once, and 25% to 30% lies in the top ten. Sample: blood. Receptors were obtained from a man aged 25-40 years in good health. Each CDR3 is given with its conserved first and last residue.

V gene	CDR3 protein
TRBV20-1	CSARGGSGQHYNEQFF
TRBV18	CASSPRTSQETQYF
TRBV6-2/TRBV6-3	CASRTRPGRGHETQYF
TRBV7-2	CASSSLAGGPRLGNEQFF
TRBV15	CATSRDLGKQYF
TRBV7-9	CASSFSRQGGSEAFF
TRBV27	CASSSGIHEQYF
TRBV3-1	CASSQTGVSGTEAFF
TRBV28	CASSLRVWLEQFF
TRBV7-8	CASSPVGTNTDTQYF
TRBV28	CASSPPRTGNYGYTF
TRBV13	CASSAPAGFSSYNEQFF
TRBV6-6	CASTIQGQGGGYTF
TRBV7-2	CASSSPGQGGGNQPQHF
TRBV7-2	CASSLVGGLYEQYF
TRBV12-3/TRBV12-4	CASSPRTRTSTDTQYF
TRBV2	CASSLLGQLLPDEQFF
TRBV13	CASEGPGALGQFF
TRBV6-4	CASSESPDSTDTQYF
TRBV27	CASILDRVIQPQHF
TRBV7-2	CASSLVLSGPAETQYF
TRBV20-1	CSALHRGLGETQYF
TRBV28	CASSWPLEGEAGAGRSPLHF
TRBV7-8	CASSLTRGGPGGAKNIQYF
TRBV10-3	CAITMRGTPLAKNIQYF
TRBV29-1	CSATGLVSTDTQYF
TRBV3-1	CASSPIEEQYYGYTF
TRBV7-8	CASSYLGRGSNQPQHF
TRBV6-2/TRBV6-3	CASSYLDSRVQYF
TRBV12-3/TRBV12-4	CASSLEGTYNEQYF
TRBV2	CASREGTSGGPWNEQFF
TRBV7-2	CASSPSGGGNQETQYF
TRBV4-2	CASSHPGPTSEQYF
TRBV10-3	CAISESGQYSYEQYF
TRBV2	CASSEALRDYEQFF
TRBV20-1	CSAAFRGGYEQYF
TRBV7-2	CASSSGTSYEQFF
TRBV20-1	CSARDLTRGPNNEQFF
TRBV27	CASSLWGQGGSGANVLTF
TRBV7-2	CASSLGSSSPYEQYF
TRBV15	CATSRDVQGWETQYF
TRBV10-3	CATPTRDMSYEQYF
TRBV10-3	CVIKASEGAYEQYF
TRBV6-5	CASSYSGQGVYEQYF
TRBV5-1	CASNREGSKEQFF
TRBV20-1	CSARDPEYSNQPQHF
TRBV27	CASSWASGGFDTQYF
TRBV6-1	CASSEQIYEQYF
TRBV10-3	CAITPDRESYEQFF
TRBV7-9	CASSWSRDPNSYNEQFF
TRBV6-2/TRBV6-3	CASSYWGETDTQYF
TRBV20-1	CSAQWDSEQYF
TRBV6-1	CASGDRGRGPTNEKLFF